This T cell receptor beta chain stems from a study of shared clonotypes between healthy human individuals. TCRdb's table, derived via immunoSEQ multiplex PCR, lists solely in-frame clones and lacks some. The data contain approximately 710,000 clones, 90% of them seen just once; the ten biggest clones take up approximately 35%. Source material: memory CD8+ T cells from PBMCs. As for subset: CD45RO+ cells pooled with CCR7-negative TemRA cells. The TCR was taken from a young man in good health. Some clones in this sample may be carry-over from other donors' samples.

DNA for the CDR3: TGTGCCAGCAGTTTACTTGGGAAGTTAAATGAAAAACTGTTTTTT. Protein product: CASSLLGKLNEKLFF. V usage is TRBV27 and J usage is TRBJ1-4; D is ambiguous. The germline V gene has CDR1 MNHEY and CDR2 SMNVEV (reference sequence). With 2 bases removed from V and 5 bases from J, the gap between germline ends came to 12 bases. This CDR3 has 15 amino acids.